This T cell receptor beta chain is from a study of T cell responses to AZD1222 COVID-19 vaccine. General study points: With dominance at 160-218 and 743-854, vaccine-associated CD4 TCRs spanned spike. Clonal diversity may have been underestimated in mostly white British donors. Two AZD1222 doses significantly raised spike-specific TCR breadth and depth over controls. In the spike-specific TCR repertoire, nearly half reportedly target unmutated variant regions.

In germline, CDR1 is SGHRS, CDR2 YFSETQ. The CDR3 runs 17 residues. Losses at the gene ends were 3 bases for V and 0 bases for J; bases not matched to a gene: 5. Assay: immunoSEQ multiplex PCR; the TCRdb copy retains only in-frame clones and omits some. The table includes roughly 120,000 clones, 88% detected once. As to this clone: As yet, its antigen is unknown.

This chain connects TRBV5-1 to TRBJ2-3, with 12 bases that match TRBD2. The specimen comprised peripheral blood, sampled on day 0 of MenACWY control vaccination. The clonotype was recovered from an adult in good health. CDR3 residues: CASSSRLAGVSTDTQYF. Written as DNA, the CDR3 is TGCGCCAGCAGCTCCCGACTAGCGGGAGTTAGCACAGATACGCAGTATTTT.